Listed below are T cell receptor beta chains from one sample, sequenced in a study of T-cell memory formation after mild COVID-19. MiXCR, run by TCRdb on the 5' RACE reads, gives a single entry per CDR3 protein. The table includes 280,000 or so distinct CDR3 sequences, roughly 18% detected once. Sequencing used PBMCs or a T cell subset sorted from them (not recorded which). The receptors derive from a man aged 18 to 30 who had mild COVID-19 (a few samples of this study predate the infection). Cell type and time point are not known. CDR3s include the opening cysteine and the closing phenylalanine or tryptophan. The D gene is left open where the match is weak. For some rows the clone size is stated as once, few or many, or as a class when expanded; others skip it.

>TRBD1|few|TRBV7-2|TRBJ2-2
TGTGCCAGCAGCTTAAAGGGGGCTCACGGGGAGCTGTTTTTT
CASSLKGAHGELFF
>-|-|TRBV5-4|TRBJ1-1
TGTGCCAGCAGCTCCCCTGACAGTATGGGAGCTTTCTTT
CASSSPDSMGAFF
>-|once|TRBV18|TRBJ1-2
TGTGCCAGCTCACCGGGGTATGACGGCTACACCTTC
CASSPGYDGYTF
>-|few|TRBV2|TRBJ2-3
TGTGCCAGCAGTGAAGGTAGCGGCAGCACAGATACGCAGTATTTT
CASSEGSGSTDTQYF
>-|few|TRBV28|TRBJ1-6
TGTGCCATCCCCGAAAGTACACTCCTGAATTCACCCCTCCACTTT
CAIPESTLLNSPLHF
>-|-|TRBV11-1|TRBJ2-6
TGTGCCAGCAGCTTCCGACGGGGAGACGGGGCCAACGTCCTGACTTTC
CASSFRRGDGANVLTF
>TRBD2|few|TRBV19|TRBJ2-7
TGTGCCAGTAGTAGGGCCGGGACTAGCGTCTCCTACGAGCAGTACTTC
CASSRAGTSVSYEQYF
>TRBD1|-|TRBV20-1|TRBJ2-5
TGCAGTGCTGCCGGGACAGCGTATGAGACCCAGTACTTC
CSAAGTAYETQYF
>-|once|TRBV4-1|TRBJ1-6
TGCGCCAGCAGCCGATACCGTTATTTGGATTCACCCCTCCACTTT
CASSRYRYLDSPLHF
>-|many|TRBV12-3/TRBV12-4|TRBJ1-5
TGTGCCAGCAGTTCCCAGGGGAGGGAGAGCAATCAGCCCCAGCATTTT
CASSSQGRESNQPQHF
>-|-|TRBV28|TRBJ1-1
TGTGCCAGCACCGGACCCCGCACTGAAGCTTTCTTT
CASTGPRTEAFF
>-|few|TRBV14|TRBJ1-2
TGTGCCAGCAGCAGGGGAGGCCCTTCTAACTATGGCTACACCTTC
CASSRGGPSNYGYTF
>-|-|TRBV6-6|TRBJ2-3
TGTGCCAGCAGAGCGTACGGGGGCCTTAGCACAGATACGCAGTATTTT
CASRAYGGLSTDTQYF
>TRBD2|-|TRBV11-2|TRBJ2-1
TGTGCCAGCAGCGCTTTCACTAGCGTCGGCAATGAGCAGTTCTTC
CASSAFTSVGNEQFF
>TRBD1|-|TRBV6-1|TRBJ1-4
TGTGCCAGCAGTCAGGGACAGGGGGGATCTGAAAAACTGTTTTTT
CASSQGQGGSEKLFF
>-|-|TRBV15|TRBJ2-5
TGTGCCACCAGCAGGGACTGGGGCGCCCAGTACTTC
CATSRDWGAQYF
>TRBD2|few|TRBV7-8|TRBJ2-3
TGTGCCAGCAGCTTAGCGTTTAGCGGGGAGAGGGCAGATACGCAGTATTTT
CASSLAFSGERADTQYF
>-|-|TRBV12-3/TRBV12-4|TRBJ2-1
TGTGCCAGCAGTTTAGCAGGGGCGGGGGCTGGCAATGAGCAGTTCTTC
CASSLAGAGAGNEQFF
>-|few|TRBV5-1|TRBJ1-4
TGCGCCAGCAGCTTAGACGGCCAGGGCCCCGATGAAAAACTGTTTTTT
CASSLDGQGPDEKLFF
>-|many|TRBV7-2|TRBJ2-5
TGTGCCAGCAGCTCCCCGGTAAAAGAGACCCAGTACTTC
CASSSPVKETQYF
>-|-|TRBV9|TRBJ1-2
TGTGCCAGCAGCGGAGGGACGAGGGGGTATGGCTACACCTTC
CASSGGTRGYGYTF
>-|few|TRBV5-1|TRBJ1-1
TGCGCCAGCAGCTTGTCGTGGGGGAACACTGAAGCTTTCTTT
CASSLSWGNTEAFF
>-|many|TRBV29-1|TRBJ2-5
TGCAGCGTTGAAGTGGTGTGGGAGACCCAGTACTTC
CSVEVVWETQYF
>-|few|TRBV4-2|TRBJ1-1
TGTGCCAGCAGCCAAGATGGGGGGGACACTGAAGCTTTCTTT
CASSQDGGDTEAFF
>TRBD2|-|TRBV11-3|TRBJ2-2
TGTGCCAGCAGCCGAACGCGGGAGGCCGGGGAGCTGTTTTTT
CASSRTREAGELFF
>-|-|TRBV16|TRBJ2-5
TGTGCCAGCAGACGAGGGAACCAAGAGACCCAGTACTTC
CASRRGNQETQYF
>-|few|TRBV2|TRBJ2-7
TGTGCCAGCAGTGAAGCCCCCAGAGACGAGCAGTACTTC
CASSEAPRDEQYF
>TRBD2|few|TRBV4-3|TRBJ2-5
TGCGCCAGCAGCCAGTTACCGGGACTAGCGGGGGGGCAAGGCCAAGAGACCCAGTACTTC
CASSQLPGLAGGQGQETQYF
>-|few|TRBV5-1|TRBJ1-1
TGCGCCAGCAGCACGGACCCCCTCAGGGGCGAGACTGAAGCTTTCTTT
CASSTDPLRGETEAFF
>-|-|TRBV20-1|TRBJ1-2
TGCATCCTGAGAGGGGGGTTCTCACCGGGCTATGGCTACACCTTC
CILRGGFSPGYGYTF
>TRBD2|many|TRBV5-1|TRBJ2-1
TGCGCCAGCAGCTTTAGCGGGGGTAATGAGCAGTTCTTC
CASSFSGGNEQFF
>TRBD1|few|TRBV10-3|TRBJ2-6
TGTGCCATCAGTGAAGACAGGGGGCCTGGGGCCAACGTCCTGACTTTC
CAISEDRGPGANVLTF
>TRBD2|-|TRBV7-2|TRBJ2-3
TGTGCCAGCAGCCCTAGCGGGGGGGGATCCACAGATACGCAGTATTTT
CASSPSGGGSTDTQYF
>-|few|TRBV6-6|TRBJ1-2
TGTGCCAGCAGTTACGATCCCCCCGGGGACGGCTACACCTTC
CASSYDPPGDGYTF
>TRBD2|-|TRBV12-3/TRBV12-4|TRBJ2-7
TGTGCCAGCAAGTCCCGACTAGCGGGGGTCTACGAGCAGTACTTC
CASKSRLAGVYEQYF
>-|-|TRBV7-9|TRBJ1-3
TGTGCCAGCAGCCAGACAGGAAACACCATATATTTT
CASSQTGNTIYF
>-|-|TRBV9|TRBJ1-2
TGTGCCAGCAGCTACAGGGTGACGGATGGCTACACCTTC
CASSYRVTDGYTF
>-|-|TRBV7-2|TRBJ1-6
TGTGCCAGCAGCACACGGGCCAGGGTGGATAATTCACCCCTCCACTTT
CASSTRARVDNSPLHF
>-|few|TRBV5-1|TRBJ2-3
TGCGCCAGCAGCTTGGGGGGGCTCCCCACAGATACGCAGTATTTT
CASSLGGLPTDTQYF
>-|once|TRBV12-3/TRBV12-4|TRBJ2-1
TGTGCCAGCAGTTCCGAGCTGGAGCAGTTCTTC
CASSSELEQFF
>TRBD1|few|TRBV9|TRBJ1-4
TGTGCCAGCTCCAGGGGGCGCGGGGGGGAAAAACTGTTTTTT
CASSRGRGGEKLFF
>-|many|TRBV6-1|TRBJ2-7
TGTGCCAGCAGTTGGACGCCGGGGTTGTACTACGAGCAGTACTTC
CASSWTPGLYYEQYF
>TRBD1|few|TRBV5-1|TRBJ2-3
TGCGCCAGCAGAGCCTTGCCCGGACAGGGAAGGACAGATACGCAGTATTTT
CASRALPGQGRTDTQYF